Listed here are 19 T cell receptor beta chains from one sample, sequenced in a study of patients with pleural tuberculosis (dated by TCRdb to 2014 to 2015). Instrument used: Illumina Genome Analyzer IIx. In-frame beta chains were kept once TCRdb had trimmed the public reads at Q25 with fastp and called clones with MiXCR. Rows matching on CDR3 protein sequence are summarized as one entry with the most common DNA and genes. In all, the sample holds almost 30,000 distinct CDR3 sequences, and 15% to 20% of those were seen once. The ten largest clonotypes hold 3.5% of the sample. What was sequenced was peripheral blood. The source is a human donor with pleural tuberculosis.

V usage is TRBV5-4 and J usage is TRBJ2-1, with TRBD1 as a possible D gene (6 bases). Germline lookup yields CDR1 SGHNT and CDR2 YYREEE (reference sequence). Trimming took 4 bases from V and 6 from J, leaving 11 bases between them. This CDR3 has 13 amino acids. The CDR3 loop reads CASSLGGPNEQFF. CDR3 coding DNA: TGTGCCAGCAGCCTTGGGGGCCCCAATGAGCAGTTCTTC. Complete variable domain (other parts from reference TRBV5-4 and TRBJ2-1): ETGVTQSPTHLIKTRGQQVTLRCSSQSGHNTVSWYQQALGQGPQFIFQYYREEENGRGNFPPRFSGLQFPNYSSELNVNALELDDSALYLCASSLGGPNEQFFGPGTRLTVL.

As for this clonotype: One end of the junction is discordant with germline, which a read error may explain. The genes are TRBV28 and TRBJ2-3, with D unclear. The CDR3 covers 13 residues. CDR1 MDHEN and CDR2 SYDVKM come from the germline V gene. The CDR3 here is CASRPYRADKQYF. The CDR3 DNA sequence: TGTGCCAGCAGGCCCTATAGGGCGGATAAGCAGTATTTT.

This clonotype was seen at least ten times. The gene calls are TRBV29-1 and TRBJ1-1, with 7 positions matching TRBD1. There are 12 residues in the CDR3. CDR1 is SQVTM and CDR2 is ANQGSEA in the germline V gene. V shed 3 bases, J shed 3 bases, and the junction held 1 base outside the gene matches. The CDR3 DNA sequence: TGCAGCGTTGACAGGGGGTACACTGAAGCTTTCTTT. It codes for CSVDRGYTEAFF.

The chain employs TRBV6-6 and TRBJ1-1, with D perhaps matching TRBD1 (6 bases). In germline, CDR1 is MNHNY, CDR2 SVGAGI (reference sequence). Between the trimmed V and J ends, which lost 4 bases and 4 bases, there was a span of 10 bases. CDR3 size: 13 residues. The CDR3 region is CASSSQGTTEAFF. CDR3 nucleotides: TGTGCCAGCAGTTCCCAGGGGACCACTGAAGCTTTCTTT.

Ten or more counts support this clonotype. CDR3 protein: CASSLSGSYNEQFF. The CDR3 nucleotides are TGCGCCAGCAGCTTGTCGGGCAGTTACAATGAGCAGTTCTTC. The chain joins TRBV5-1 to TRBJ2-1; no clear D gene. The CDR3 consists of 14 residues. CDR1 and CDR2 (germline): SGHRS, YFSETQ. V was clipped by 1 base and J by 4 bases, with 9 bases between them.

This clonotype was counted ten times or more. The V gene is TRBV12-3 or TRBV12-4, the J gene TRBJ1-2; tentative D call: TRBD1 (6 bases). The CDR3 contains 13 residues. V shed 2 bases and J shed 3 bases, with 7 bases lying between them. As DNA, the CDR3 is TGTGCCAGCAGTTTAAGGGGGTACTATGGCTACACCTTC. Its protein product is CASSLRGYYGYTF.

This clonotype has ten or more counts. The chain uses TRBV12-3 or TRBV12-4 and TRBJ2-6; a weak D match, TRBD2 (5 bases). This CDR3 is 15 amino acids long. The germline V and J ends were trimmed by 8 bases and 3 bases, with 14 bases remaining between them. The CDR3 sequence: CASLYTGVGANVLTF. The CDR3 DNA is TGTGCCAGCTTATACACCGGGGTTGGGGCCAACGTCCTGACTTTC.

This clonotype was found many times. This chain uses TRBV7-2 with TRBJ2-7; TRBD2 might be the D (6 bases). The CDR3 has 13 residues. V was trimmed by 7 bases and J by 5 bases, leaving 15 bases between them. Germline V gene lookup returns CDR1 SGHTA and CDR2 FQGNSA. The CDR3 spells CASNPGRRDEQYF. The DNA of the CDR3 is TGTGCCAGCAATCCCGGCAGGAGGGACGAGCAGTACTTC.

This clonotype was detected once. V is TRBV28 and J is TRBJ1-1, with D possibly TRBD1 on 5 matching bases. Trimming cost V 5 bases and J 0 bases, with 13 bases left between them. The CDR3 spans 15 residues. Germline CDR1 reads MDHEN; CDR2 reads SYDVKM. The CDR3 bases are TGTGCCAGCAGTATTAGACAGATTATGAACACTGAAGCTTTCTTT. It encodes CASSIRQIMNTEAFF.

This clonotype ranks as medium-sized. The V call is TRBV2, the J call TRBJ1-6; the D is unclear. V lost 4 bases, J lost 6 bases, and 7 bases lay in between. Germline V lookup: CDR1 SNHLY, CDR2 FYNNEI. The CDR3 contains 13 residues. In nucleotides, the CDR3 is TGTGCCAGCAGTGGGTCACCTAATTCACCCCTCCACTTT. Translation: CASSGSPNSPLHF.

This clonotype was observed many times. The rearrangement links TRBV4-1 to TRBJ2-1, with 7 bases identical to TRBD1. CDR1 and CDR2 from the germline V gene are MGHRA and YSYEKL. V gave up 4 bases and J gave up 8 bases; unmatched junction bases: 2. The CDR3 sequence is 12 residues long. CDR3 nucleotides: TGCGCCAGCAGCCTTACAGGGGATGAGCAGTTCTTC. Translation gives CASSLTGDEQFF.

This clonotype was seen many times. V is TRBV7-9 and J is TRBJ2-5; either TRBD1 or TRBD2 may fit D (5 bases each). CDR3 length: 13 residues. Germline V gene sequence: CDR1 SEHNR, CDR2 FQNEAQ (reference sequence). The germline V and J ends were trimmed by 3 bases and 5 bases, with 10 bases remaining between them. The CDR3 region is CASSFLGVETQYF. The DNA of the CDR3 is TGTGCCAGCAGCTTCCTGGGGGTTGAGACCCAGTACTTC. The full variable domain, in which reference TRBV7-9 and TRBJ2-5 provide the parts outside the CDR3, is DTGVSQNPRHKITKRGQNVTFRCDPISEHNRLYWYRQTLGQGPEFLTYFQNEAQLEKSRLLSDRFSAERPKGSFSTLEIQRTEQGDSAMYLCASSFLGVETQYFGPGTRLLVL.

Within the sample, this clonotype is medium-sized. This chain links TRBV6-6 with TRBJ1-5; D possibly corresponds to TRBD1 (5 bases). CDR3 size: 17 residues. V dropped 2 bases and J dropped 0 bases, with 14 bases sitting between them. CDR1 is MNHNY and CDR2 is SVGAGI in the germline V gene (reference sequence). CDR3 in amino acids: CASSYARDEYSNQPQHF. CDR3 nucleotides: TGTGCCAGCAGTTACGCGAGGGACGAATATAGCAATCAGCCCCAGCATTTT.

This clonotype appeared a single time. Just one base apart from a much larger clone, this may be a read error. The rearrangement joins TRBV7-9 to TRBJ2-3; D gene uncertain. Germline V gives CDR1 SEHNR, CDR2 FQNEAQ (reference sequence). The CDR3 is 13 residues long. The CDR3 sequence: CASGLGQTDTQYF. As DNA, the CDR3 is TGTGCCAGCGGCTTAGGGCAGACAGATACGCAGTATTTT.

This clonotype was counted many times. V is TRBV6-1 and J is TRBJ2-1; D is possibly TRBD2 (5 bases). The germline CDR1 and CDR2 sequences are MNHNS and SASEGT. V was cut by 7 bases and J by 0 bases, with 13 bases left in between. The CDR3 contains 15 residues. The chain's CDR3 is CASTRGLSSYNEQFF. Written as DNA, the CDR3 is TGTGCCAGCACCCGAGGACTCAGCTCCTACAATGAGCAGTTCTTC.

The chain uses TRBV20-1 and TRBJ1-2; a possible D gene is TRBD1 (5 bases). Trimming stripped 1 base from V and 2 bases from J, with 11 bases between. Germline V gene sequence: CDR1 DFQATT, CDR2 SNEGSKA (reference sequence). This CDR3 has 14 amino acids. The DNA for the CDR3 is TGCAGTGCTAGAGTCCGCAAGGGGAACTATGGCTACACCTTC. As protein: CSARVRKGNYGYTF.

In its sample, this clonotype was seen many times. The chain carries TRBV6-6 and TRBJ2-3; D is uncertain. The CDR3 has 14 amino acids. V shed 1 base and J shed 3 bases, with 8 bases lying between them. The germline gives CDR1 MNHNY, CDR2 SVGAGI (reference sequence). This CDR3 is CASSYFTGTDTQYF. The CDR3, as DNA: TGTGCCAGCAGTTACTTCACCGGGACAGATACGCAGTATTTT.

This clonotype was seen ten or more times. The rearrangement joins TRBV24-1 to TRBJ2-5; D is possibly TRBD2 (6 bases). The germline V gene encodes CDR1 KGHDR and CDR2 SFDVKD. Trimming removed 7 bases from V and 3 bases from J, with 20 bases in between. The CDR3 sequence is 16 residues long. The CDR3 loop is CATSDPTSSGEETQYF. The CDR3 region has the DNA TGTGCCACCAGCGACCCGACTAGTTCAGGCGAAGAGACCCAGTACTTC.

This clonotype occurred many times. The chain couples TRBV5-1 to TRBJ2-5; 8 bases match TRBD2. Germline loops: CDR1 SGHRS, CDR2 YFSETQ. J gave up 4 bases and V 7 bases, and 12 bases lay outside the gene matches. This CDR3 is 15 amino acids long. The CDR3 reads CASRTTGGVGETQYF. CDR3 sequence (DNA): TGCGCCAGCCGGACTACCGGGGGGGTAGGAGAGACCCAGTACTTC.